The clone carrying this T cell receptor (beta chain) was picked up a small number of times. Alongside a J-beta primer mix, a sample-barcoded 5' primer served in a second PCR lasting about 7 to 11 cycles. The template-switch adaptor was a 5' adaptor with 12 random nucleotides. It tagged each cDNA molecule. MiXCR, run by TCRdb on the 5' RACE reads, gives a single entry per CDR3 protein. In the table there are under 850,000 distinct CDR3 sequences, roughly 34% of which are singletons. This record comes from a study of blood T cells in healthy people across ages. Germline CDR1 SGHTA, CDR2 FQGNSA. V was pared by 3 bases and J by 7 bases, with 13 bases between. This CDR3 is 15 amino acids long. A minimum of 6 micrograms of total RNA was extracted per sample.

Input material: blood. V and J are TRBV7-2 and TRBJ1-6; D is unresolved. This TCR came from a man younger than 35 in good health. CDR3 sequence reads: CASSLTVGVNSPLHF. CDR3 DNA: TGTGCCAGCAGCTTGACCGTTGGGGTGAATTCACCCCTCCACTTT.